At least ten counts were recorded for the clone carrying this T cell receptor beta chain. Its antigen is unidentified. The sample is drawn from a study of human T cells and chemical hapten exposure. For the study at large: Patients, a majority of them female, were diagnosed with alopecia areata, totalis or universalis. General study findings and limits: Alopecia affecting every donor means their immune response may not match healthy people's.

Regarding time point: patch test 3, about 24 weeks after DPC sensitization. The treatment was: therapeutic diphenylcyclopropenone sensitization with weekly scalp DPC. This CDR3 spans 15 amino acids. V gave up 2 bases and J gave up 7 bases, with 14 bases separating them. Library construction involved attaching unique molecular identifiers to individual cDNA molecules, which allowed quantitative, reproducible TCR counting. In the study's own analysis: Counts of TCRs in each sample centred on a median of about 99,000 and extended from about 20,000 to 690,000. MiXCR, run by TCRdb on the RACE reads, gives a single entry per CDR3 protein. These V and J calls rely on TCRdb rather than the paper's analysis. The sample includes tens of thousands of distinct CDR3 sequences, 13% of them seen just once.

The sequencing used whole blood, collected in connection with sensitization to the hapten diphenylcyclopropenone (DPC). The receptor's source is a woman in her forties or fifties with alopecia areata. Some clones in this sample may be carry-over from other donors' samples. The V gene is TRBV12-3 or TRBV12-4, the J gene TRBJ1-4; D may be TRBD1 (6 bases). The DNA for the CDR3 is TGTGCCAGCAGTTTAACAGGGAGGTTAAGTGAAAAACTGTTTTTT. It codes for CASSLTGRLSEKLFF.